This T cell receptor (beta chain) was recovered during a study of cytotoxic CD8 clonotypes in ibrutinib-treated CLL (dated by TCRdb to about 2021). Turning to the overall study: The cohort had around twelve relapsed/refractory and around 14 treatment-naive patients; approximately 18 were IGHV unmutated. Responses were partial in some 24 patients and complete in 2; after median 68 months follow-up, around 15 stayed in remission and roughly twelve progressed. Samples at response were collected after a median of around twelve months of treatment, with a range of about 6 to 40 months. On average, each sample had some 250,000 productive templates and almost 95,000 productive rearrangements. Of the 86 people in the trial, around 26 had longitudinal samples available. Cryopreserved peripheral blood mononuclear cells were obtained prior to treatment, at the time of response, and at either disease progression or sustained remission.

Roughly 2.2 micrograms of genomic DNA were extracted from cryopreserved PBMCs for TCR beta library preparation. Longitudinal blood samples from CLL patients on ibrutinib monotherapy were analyzed using high-throughput TCR beta sequencing. Patients were enrolled in a phase 2 open-label single-center ibrutinib monotherapy trial. Concerning this clone itself: What antigen it recognizes has not been identified. Base quality data are lacking; no much larger clone is found one base away.

A MiSeq instrument was used for deep resolution sequencing, which targeted depths ranging from 1 in 1 million up to 1 in 200,000 T cells, with coverage averaging 10x for each clonotype. The immunoSEQ hsTCRB Kit was used to generate the TCR beta libraries. As for the authors' bioinformatics: ImmunoSEQ Data Assistant and ImmunoSEQ Analyzer were used for data analysis, and V, D and J genes were assigned according to IMGT definitions. Clonality, with values ranging from 0 to 1, was calculated as one minus the normalized Shannon entropy of productive rearrangement frequencies. Only overrepresented clonotypes making up at least 0.05% of the repertoire of each patient were included in the public clonotype analysis. Approximately 12 age-matched healthy donor repertoires from immuneACCESS were used as controls for clonality. TCRdb carries this immuneACCESS record with in-frame sequences only. Its versions omit some clonotypes, under half of them owing to an unresolved V gene in the studies checked, with the rest unexplained. That table gives V, J and clone size, and the DNA gave D and trimming. Counted in this sample were about 30,000 clones; roughly 60% of them appeared once. The leading ten clones occupy approximately 15% of the sample.

What the research found in general, with its limitations: Baseline clonality exceeded that of age-matched healthy donors and correlated strongly with circulating CD8+ T-cell counts. Sampling times were not matched between patients in sustained remission and patients whose disease was progressing, and lymph node repertoires were not examined. Clonality rose at ibrutinib response, remained stable during sustained remission, and dropped back toward baseline at progression. Public clonotypes were rare and either contracted or stayed stable during treatment, and the rise in clonality at ibrutinib response reflected the expansion of private clonotypes.

Including the terminal cysteine and phenylalanine, the CDR3 comprises 13 residues. CDR3 DNA is the only sequence kept; it has 39 bases, read in frame from the first base. V and J lose 10 bases and 7 bases, and a span of 20 bases separates them. Taken from the germline V gene (reference sequence), the CDR1 and CDR2 loops are WNHNN and SYGVQD. The chain was built from TRBV10-1 and TRBJ2-7; a tentative D match to TRBD1 spans 7 bases. This sample comprised PBMCs, obtained before ibrutinib treatment. The receptor was derived from a human donor with chronic lymphocytic leukemia. Here is the DNA: TGCGCCACCACGGACAGGCGGGACGGGGAGCAGTACTTC. It translates as CATTDRRDGEQYF.